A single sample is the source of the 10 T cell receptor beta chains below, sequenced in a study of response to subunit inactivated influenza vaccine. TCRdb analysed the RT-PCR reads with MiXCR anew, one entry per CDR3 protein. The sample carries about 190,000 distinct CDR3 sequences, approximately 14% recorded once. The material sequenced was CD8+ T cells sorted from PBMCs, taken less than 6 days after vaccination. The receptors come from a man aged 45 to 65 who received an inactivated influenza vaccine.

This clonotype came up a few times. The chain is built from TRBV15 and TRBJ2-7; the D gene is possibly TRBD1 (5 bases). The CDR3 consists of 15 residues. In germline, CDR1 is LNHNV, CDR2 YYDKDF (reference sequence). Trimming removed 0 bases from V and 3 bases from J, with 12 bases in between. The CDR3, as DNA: TGTGCCACCAGCAGAGATAGAGGCAGGGACTACGAGCAGTACTTC. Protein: CATSRDRGRDYEQYF. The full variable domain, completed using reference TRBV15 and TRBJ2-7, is DAMVIQNPRYQVTQFGKPVTLSCSQTLNHNVMYWYQQKSSQAPKLLFHYYDKDFNNEADTPDNFQSRRPNTSFCFLDIRSPGLGDTAMYLCATSRDRGRDYEQYFGPGTRLTVT.

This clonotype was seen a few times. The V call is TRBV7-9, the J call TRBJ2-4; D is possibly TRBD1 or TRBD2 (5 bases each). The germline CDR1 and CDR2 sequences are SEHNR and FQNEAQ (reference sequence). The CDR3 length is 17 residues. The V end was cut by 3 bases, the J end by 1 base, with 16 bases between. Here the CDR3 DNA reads TGTGCCAGCAGCTTGGGACCTCCTGAGACGGCCAAAAACATTCAGTACTTC. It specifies CASSLGPPETAKNIQYF.

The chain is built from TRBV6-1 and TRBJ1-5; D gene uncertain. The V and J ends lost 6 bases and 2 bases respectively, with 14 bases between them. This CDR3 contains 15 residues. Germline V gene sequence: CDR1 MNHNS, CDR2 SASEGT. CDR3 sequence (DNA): TGTGCCAGCAGCGCCTCAGTGGGAGGCAATCAGCCCCAGCATTTT. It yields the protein CASSASVGGNQPQHF.

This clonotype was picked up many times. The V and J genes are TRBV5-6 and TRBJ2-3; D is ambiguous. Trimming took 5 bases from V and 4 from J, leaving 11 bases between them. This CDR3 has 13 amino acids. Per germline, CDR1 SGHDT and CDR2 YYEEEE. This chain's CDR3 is CASSRDRPDTQYF. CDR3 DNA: TGTGCCAGCAGTAGGGATCGACCAGATACGCAGTATTTT.

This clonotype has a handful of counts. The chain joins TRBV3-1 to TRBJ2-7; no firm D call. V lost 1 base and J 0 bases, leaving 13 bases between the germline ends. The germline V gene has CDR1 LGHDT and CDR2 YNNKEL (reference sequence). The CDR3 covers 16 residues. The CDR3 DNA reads TGTGCCAGCAGCCAAGGAACCGGGTCTTACTCCTACGAGCAGTACTTC. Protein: CASSQGTGSYSYEQYF.

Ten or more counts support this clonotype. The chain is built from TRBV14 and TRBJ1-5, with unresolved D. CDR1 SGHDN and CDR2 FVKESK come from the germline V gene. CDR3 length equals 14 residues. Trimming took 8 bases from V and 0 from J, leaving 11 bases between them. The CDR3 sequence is CASPLQYSNQPQHF. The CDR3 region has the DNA TGTGCCAGCCCCTTACAATATAGCAATCAGCCCCAGCATTTT.

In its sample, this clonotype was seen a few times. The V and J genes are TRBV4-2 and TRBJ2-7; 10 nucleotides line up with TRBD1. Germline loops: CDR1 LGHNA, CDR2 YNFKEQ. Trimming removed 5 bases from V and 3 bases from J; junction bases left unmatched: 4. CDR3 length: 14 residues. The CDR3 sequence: CASSYRDRGYEQYF. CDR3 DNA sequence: TGTGCCAGCAGCTACCGGGACAGGGGCTACGAGCAGTACTTC.

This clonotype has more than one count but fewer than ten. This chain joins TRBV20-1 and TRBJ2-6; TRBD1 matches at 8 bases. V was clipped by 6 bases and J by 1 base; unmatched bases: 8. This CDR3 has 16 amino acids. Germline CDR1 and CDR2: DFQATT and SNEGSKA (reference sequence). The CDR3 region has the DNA TGCAGTGCGGGCCGGGACAGGTATTCTGGGGCCAACGTCCTGACTTTC. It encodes CSAGRDRYSGANVLTF.

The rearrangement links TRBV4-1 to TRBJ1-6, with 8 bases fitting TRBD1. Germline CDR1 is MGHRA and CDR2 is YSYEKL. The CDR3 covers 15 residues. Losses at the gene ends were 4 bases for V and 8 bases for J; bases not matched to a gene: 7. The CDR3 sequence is CASSPAGTGYSPLHF. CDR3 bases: TGCGCCAGCAGCCCTGCCGGGACAGGCTATTCACCCCTCCACTTT.

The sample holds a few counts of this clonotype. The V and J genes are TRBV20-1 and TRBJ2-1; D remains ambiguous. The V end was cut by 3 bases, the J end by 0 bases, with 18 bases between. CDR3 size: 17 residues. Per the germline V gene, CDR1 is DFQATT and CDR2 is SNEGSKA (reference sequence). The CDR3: CSARVYNTESSYNEQFF. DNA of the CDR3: TGCAGTGCTAGGGTATACAACACAGAGAGCTCCTACAATGAGCAGTTCTTC.